These 9 T cell receptor beta chains were all obtained from the same sample, sequenced in a study of CD8 T cells in Susac syndrome. The RNA input was roughly 0.45 to 1 ug, and it was reverse transcribed with random hexamers. Each CDR3 protein gets one entry after TCRdb re-called the immunoSEQ multiplex PCR reads with MiXCR. Of 95,000 or so distinct CDR3 sequences in the sample, 90% to 95% were seen once. Input material: CD8+ T cells from PBMCs. These receptors were obtained from a human donor in good health.

Only one count was recorded for this clonotype. This chain connects TRBV6-2 or TRBV6-3 to TRBJ2-5; D is perhaps TRBD2 (7 bases). Per the germline V gene, CDR1 is MNHEY and CDR2 is SVGEGT. Trimming removed 2 bases at V and 2 bases at J, with 18 bases between. CDR3 length equals 17 residues. This chain's CDR3 is CASSYGGMRGQQETQYF. The CDR3 DNA is TGTGCCAGCAGTTACGGGGGTATGCGGGGGCAACAAGAGACCCAGTACTTC.

The chain is built from TRBV7-9 and TRBJ2-3, with 10 positions matching TRBD2. Germline V gives CDR1 SEHNR, CDR2 FQNEAQ (reference sequence). Trimming removed 5 bases from V and 2 bases from J; junction bases left unmatched: 10. The CDR3 has 17 residues. The CDR3 sequence is CASSESGGAMPTDTQYF. In DNA, the CDR3 is TGTGCCAGCAGCGAAAGCGGGGGGGCGATGCCCACAGATACGCAGTATTTT.

The genes are TRBV7-8 and TRBJ1-2; 8 bases agree with TRBD1. Germline V gene data show CDR1 as SGHVS and CDR2 as FQNEAQ. Unmatched junction bases numbered 23, after V lost 5 bases and J lost 3 bases. CDR3 length: 20 amino acids. CDR3 sequence: CASSGKPGTGRVHNYYGYTF. The CDR3 DNA reads TGTGCCAGCAGCGGCAAACCGGGGACAGGCCGGGTCCATAACTACTATGGCTACACCTTC.

This clonotype has only one observation. V usage is TRBV29-1 and J usage is TRBJ1-1; no clear D. Germline V gene data show CDR1 as SQVTM and CDR2 as ANQGSEA. This CDR3 is built from 12 residues. The V gene lost 4 bases and the J gene lost 4 bases, with 10 bases spanning the gap. The CDR3 DNA reads TGCAGCGTTGCCCGGGAAGGCACTGAAGCTTTCTTT. Protein product: CSVAREGTEAFF.

Only one count was recorded for this clonotype. This rearrangement joins TRBV3-1 to TRBJ2-2, with 10 bases lining up with TRBD2. After removal of 1 base from V and 5 bases from J, the junction contained 10 bases not matched to a gene. In germline, CDR1 is LGHDT, CDR2 YNNKEL (reference sequence). CDR3 length equals 18 residues. The DNA for the CDR3 is TGTGCCAGCAGCCAAGTGGCCCTAAGCGGGGGGGCAACCGGGGAGCTGTTTTTT. It codes for CASSQVALSGGATGELFF.

The chain uses TRBV3-1 and TRBJ2-7; 8 positions agree with TRBD2. J lost 7 bases, V lost 5 bases, and 16 bases had no gene match. The CDR3 is 16 residues long. CDR1 is LGHDT, CDR2 YNNKEL, per germline (reference sequence). CDR3 region: CASSSRGSGAPWEQYF. CDR3 DNA: TGTGCCAGCAGCTCCCGGGGTAGCGGGGCCCCCTGGGAGCAGTACTTC.

This rearrangement joins TRBV6-1 to TRBJ2-1, with a possible D match to TRBD2 (6 bases). This CDR3 spans 15 amino acids. Trimming cost V 7 bases and J 4 bases, with 17 bases left between them. Germline V CDR1 and CDR2: MNHNS, SASEGT. The CDR3 region has the DNA TGTGCCAGCACCCCGCCGGGACTGGAGTACAATGAGCAGTTCTTC. This sequence encodes CASTPPGLEYNEQFF.

This chain uses TRBV2 with TRBJ1-1; D remains ambiguous. This CDR3 is 13 amino acids long. Germline assignment: CDR1 SNHLY and CDR2 FYNNEI. The CDR3 DNA is TGTGCAACGCCAGGCCGCAGGAACACTGAAGCTTTCTTT. Protein: CATPGRRNTEAFF.

This chain uses TRBV2 with TRBJ1-3; D ambiguous. CDR3 size: 11 residues. The germline CDR1 and CDR2 sequences are SNHLY and FYNNEI. The ends were cut back, 6 bases at V and 4 bases at J, with 4 bases in the middle. CDR3: CASSLGNTIYF. The CDR3 DNA is TGTGCCAGCAGCCTCGGAAACACCATATATTTT.